Below, 28 T cell receptor beta chains from the same sample are listed, as sequenced in a study of T cell responses to AZD1222 COVID-19 vaccine. Clones were sequenced by immunoSEQ multiplex PCR, and TCRdb holds only the in-frame ones, with some missing. The table has over 85,000 clones, around nine tenths seen once. The specimen comprised peripheral blood, sampled 28 days after the second AZD1222 dose. These receptors came from an adult who received the AZD1222 COVID-19 vaccine.

Here the CDR3 reads CASTPGLDRLMNTEAFF. The DNA of the CDR3 is TGTGCCAGTACCCCGGGCCTCGACCGGCTCATGAACACTGAAGCTTTCTTT. This chain joins TRBV19 and TRBJ1-1, with D hard to call. Trimming took 7 bases from V and 0 from J, leaving 21 bases between them. Germline lookup yields CDR1 LNHDA and CDR2 SQIVND (reference sequence). The CDR3 has 17 amino acids.

This clone has a single count. V is TRBV3-1 (or the pseudogene TRBV3-2) and J is TRBJ2-7, with 7 bases matching TRBD1. Per the germline V gene, CDR1 is LGHDT and CDR2 is YNNKEL (reference sequence). The ends lost 1 base at V and 3 bases at J; junction bases unmatched: 12. The CDR3 consists of 17 residues. CDR3 nucleotides: TGTGCCAGCAGCCAAGTCGGACAGGCGATTGCAGGCTACGAGCAGTACTTC. Its translation: CASSQVGQAIAGYEQYF.

This clone was picked up one time. The rearrangement links TRBV7-2 to TRBJ2-1; 10 positions match TRBD2. V dropped 5 bases and J dropped 2; count of bases not matched to a gene: 3. The CDR3 has 15 amino acids. The germline CDR1 and CDR2 sequences are SGHTA and FQGNSA. As DNA, the CDR3 is TGTGCCAGCAGCCCCACTAGCGGGGCCTACAATGAGCAGTTCTTC. Encoded protein: CASSPTSGAYNEQFF.

The J gene is TRBJ1-1, the V gene TRBV15, with no clear D. CDR1 and CDR2 (germline): LNHNV, YYDKDF (reference sequence). The CDR3 runs 12 residues. The ends were cut back, 5 bases at V and 10 bases at J, with 14 bases in the middle. The CDR3: CATSGKPLGAFF. In DNA form, the CDR3 reads TGTGCCACCAGCGGCAAGCCCCTGGGAGCTTTCTTT.

The rearrangement joins TRBV6-1 to TRBJ1-2; D might be TRBD1 (5 bases). The CDR3 loop spans 14 amino acids. V was trimmed by 3 bases and J by 6 bases, leaving 14 bases between them. CDR1 and CDR2 from the germline V gene are MNHNS and SASEGT. The CDR3 DNA sequence: TGTGCCAGCAGTGATCGGGACCGGAGCGATGGCTACACCTTC. This codes for CASSDRDRSDGYTF.

This clone was detected once. The chain uses TRBV29-1 and TRBJ2-7, with D perhaps matching TRBD2 (5 bases). Germline V lookup: CDR1 SQVTM, CDR2 ANQGSEA. Trimming took 6 bases from V and 7 from J, leaving 13 bases between them. The CDR3 sequence is 11 residues long. CDR3 residues: CSVARSGEQYF. The CDR3 coding sequence is TGCAGCGTGGCGAGGTCGGGGGAGCAGTACTTC.

The chain combines TRBV7-8 with TRBJ1-2; unclear D gene. The V and J ends lost 1 base and 0 bases respectively, with 9 bases between them. Germline assignment: CDR1 SGHVS and CDR2 FQNEAQ. The CDR3 has 15 residues. The CDR3 nucleotides are TGTGCCAGCAGCTTAGGAATCGGGGCTAACTATGGCTACACCTTC. This gives the protein CASSLGIGANYGYTF.

The chain carries TRBV4-3 and TRBJ1-6, with 11 bases aligning to TRBD1. V was clipped by 1 base and J by 7 bases; unmatched bases: 9. The CDR3 runs 18 residues. Looked up from germline, CDR1 is LGHNA and CDR2 is YSLEER. CDR3 in DNA: TGCGCCAGCAGCCAAGGTAGGACAGGGGGCGCAGAAAATTCACCCCTCCACTTT. It codes for CASSQGRTGGAENSPLHF.

The chain combines TRBV13 with TRBJ1-2; 9 bases are a match to TRBD1. The CDR3 length is 15 residues. Germline assignment: CDR1 PRHDT and CDR2 FYEKMQ (reference sequence). V shed 5 bases and J 2 bases; nucleotides not matched to a gene: 6. CDR3 nucleotide sequence: TGTGCCAGCAGCACCCCGACAGGGGGAAACTATGGCTACACCTTC. Protein product: CASSTPTGGNYGYTF.

The CDR3 region has the DNA TGTGCCAGCAGCCCGGGGACGTTCTTC. This gives the protein CASSPGTFF. The V gene is TRBV11-2, the J gene TRBJ2-1; tentatively, D is TRBD1 or TRBD2 (5 bases each). This CDR3 has 9 residues. Germline CDR1 is SGHAT and CDR2 is FQNNGV. Trimming took 5 bases from V and 15 from J, leaving 8 bases between them.

This chain uses TRBV2 with TRBJ2-7; D ambiguous. V gave up 2 bases and J gave up 0 bases, with 2 bases separating them. CDR3 length equals 12 residues. Per the germline V gene, CDR1 is SNHLY and CDR2 is FYNNEI. CDR3 coding DNA: TGTGCCAGCAGTGAAAGCTCCTACGAGCAGTACTTC. Protein sequence: CASSESSYEQYF.

This clone appeared once. The chain joins TRBV11-2 to TRBJ1-1; D not resolved. The germline gives CDR1 SGHAT, CDR2 FQNNGV. The ends were cut back, 0 bases at V and 0 bases at J, with 2 bases in the middle. CDR3 length: 13 residues. The chain's CDR3 is CASSLEVNTEAFF. In nucleotides, the CDR3 is TGTGCCAGCAGCTTAGAAGTGAACACTGAAGCTTTCTTT.

The chain is built from TRBV7-9 and TRBJ1-5; 7 bases are shared with TRBD1. V dropped 0 bases and J dropped 0; count of bases not matched to a gene: 5. Per germline, CDR1 SEHNR and CDR2 FQNEAQ (reference sequence). The CDR3 covers 17 residues. The chain's CDR3 is CASSLAGGPYSNQPQHF. The CDR3 coding sequence is TGTGCCAGCAGCTTAGCAGGGGGCCCCTATAGCAATCAGCCCCAGCATTTT. The full variable domain, in which reference TRBV7-9 and TRBJ1-5 provide the parts outside the CDR3, is DTGVSQNPRHKITKRGQNVTFRCDPISEHNRLYWYRQTLGQGPEFLTYFQNEAQLEKSRLLSDRFSAERPKGSFSTLEIQRTEQGDSAMYLCASSLAGGPYSNQPQHFGDGTRLSIL.

This clone was seen a single time. The chain joins TRBV28 to TRBJ2-3; 13 bases are shared with TRBD2. There are 20 residues in the CDR3. CDR1 is MDHEN, CDR2 SYDVKM, per germline. With 6 bases clipped from V and 5 bases from J, the junction kept 20 bases outside the gene matches. Written as DNA, the CDR3 is TGTGCCAGCAGCCCGACCGGCCTCATTACTAGCGGGGGGGCCGTAGATACGCAGTATTTT. It is translated as CASSPTGLITSGGAVDTQYF.

A note on this clone: One junction end disagrees with the germline gene, perhaps due to a read error. This chain connects TRBV14 to TRBJ2-5; D not resolved. Germline CDR1 reads SGHDN; CDR2 reads FVKESK. CDR3 size: 12 residues. For the CDR3, the DNA is TGTGCCAGCACCCAAGGGTGGGGGACCCAGTACTTC. Translated: CASTQGWGTQYF.

The chain is built from TRBV27 and TRBJ2-7; 7 nucleotides line up with TRBD2. V lost 6 bases to trimming and J lost 0 bases; unmatched junction nucleotides: 8. The CDR3 totals 15 residues. Germline CDR1 and CDR2: MNHEY and SMNVEV (reference sequence). CDR3 sequence (DNA): TGTGCCAGCAGAAGTTTAGCGGGTGACTCCTACGAGCAGTACGTC. This codes for CASRSLAGDSYEQYV.

The chain combines TRBV19 with TRBJ1-6; 7 bases line up with TRBD1. Germline loops: CDR1 LNHDA, CDR2 SQIVND (reference sequence). V gave up 6 bases and J gave up 7 bases; unmatched junction bases: 6. The CDR3 extends over 14 amino acids. Written as DNA, the CDR3 is TGTGCCAGTAGCCCGGGACAGAAAAATTCACCCCTCCACTTT. Translated, it gives CASSPGQKNSPLHF.

The V gene is TRBV19, the J gene TRBJ1-1, with TRBD1 identical over 9 bases. Trimming removed 6 bases from V and 5 bases from J; junction bases left unmatched: 7. Germline values: CDR1 LNHDA, CDR2 SQIVND (reference sequence). This CDR3 has 14 amino acids. Written as DNA, the CDR3 is TGTGCCAGTAGCACGGACAGGGGTGGGACTGAAGCTTTCTTT. The encoded protein is CASSTDRGGTEAFF.

The chain has TRBV7-9 and TRBJ1-2; 7 bases match TRBD1. The CDR3 covers 16 residues. CDR1 is SEHNR, CDR2 FQNEAQ, per germline (reference sequence). V lost 5 bases and J lost 2; bases outside the gene matches: 11. CDR3 residues: CASSPGGGGQNYGYTF. CDR3 in DNA: TGTGCCAGCAGCCCCGGCGGAGGGGGCCAAAACTATGGCTACACCTTC.

The table lists this clone with a few counts. The gene calls are TRBV15 and TRBJ1-6; 10 bases line up with TRBD1. The V and J ends lost 0 bases and 10 bases, in that order; junction bases with no gene match: 9. There are 17 residues in the CDR3. Germline V gene lookup returns CDR1 LNHNV and CDR2 YYDKDF (reference sequence). CDR3 region: CATSREFMGTGVSPLHF. CDR3 DNA: TGTGCCACCAGCAGAGAGTTTATGGGGACAGGGGTGTCACCCCTCCACTTT.

This chain links TRBV6-5 with TRBJ2-7; D possibly uses TRBD1 or TRBD2 (5 bases each). This CDR3 has 15 residues. V lost 8 bases, J lost 0 bases, and 17 bases lay in between. Germline V lookup: CDR1 MNHEY, CDR2 SVGAGI. The CDR3 nucleotides are TGTGCCAGCTCAGGGACCGATAAAAACTCCTACGAGCAGTACGTC. Its protein product is CASSGTDKNSYEQYV.

J is TRBJ2-2 and V is TRBV2; D is ambiguous. The CDR3 contains 14 residues. In germline, CDR1 is SNHLY, CDR2 FYNNEI. V dropped 10 bases and J dropped 0 bases, with 12 bases sitting between them. The CDR3 region is CATTRAPNTGELFF. In DNA form, the CDR3 reads TGTGCCACCACTCGGGCCCCGAACACCGGGGAGCTGTTTTTT.

This rearrangement joins TRBV5-4 to TRBJ1-2, with TRBD1 identical over 8 bases. The CDR3 is 14 residues long. The J segment lost 8 bases and the V segment lost 6 bases, leaving 12 bases of the junction unmatched. Germline V gene data show CDR1 as SGHNT and CDR2 as YYREEE (reference sequence). CDR3 coding DNA: TGTGCCAGCACCAGCGCATCAGGGGGCCGCGGCTACACCTTC. It specifies CASTSASGGRGYTF.

This clone appeared once. V gene TRBV3-1 (or the pseudogene TRBV3-2) combines with J gene TRBJ2-5; TRBD2 agrees at 10 bases. Germline CDR1 LGHDT, CDR2 YNNKEL (reference sequence). V trimming: 2 bases; J trimming: 2 bases; junction bases outside the gene matches: 8. The CDR3 loop spans 17 amino acids. The CDR3 loop is CASSQYRTSGLQETQYF. CDR3 DNA: TGTGCCAGCAGCCAATACCGGACTAGCGGATTACAAGAGACCCAGTACTTC.

This chain joins TRBV10-3 and TRBJ2-1; the D is unclear. The V end was cut by 3 bases, the J end by 0 bases, with 15 bases between. The CDR3 loop spans 17 amino acids. Per the germline V gene, CDR1 is ENHRY and CDR2 is SYGVKD. Here the CDR3 DNA reads TGTGCCATCAGTGAAAAAAAAGACTTCCTCTCCTACAATGAGCAGTTCTTC. This sequence encodes CAISEKKDFLSYNEQFF.

This sequence joins TRBV18 and TRBJ2-3; D is undetermined. CDR3 length: 15 residues. Germline assignment: CDR1 KGHSH and CDR2 LQKENI. Trimming pared 3 bases from V and 0 bases from J, leaving 10 bases between. The CDR3 DNA is TGTGCCAGCTCACCGGACCACGCGAGCACAGATACGCAGTATTTT. Residues: CASSPDHASTDTQYF.

This chain joins TRBV30 and TRBJ2-7, with D maybe TRBD2 (5 bases). CDR1 GTSNPN and CDR2 SVGIG come from the germline V gene (reference sequence). V was trimmed by 0 bases and J by 6 bases, leaving 9 bases between them. CDR3 length: 12 residues. The CDR3 nucleotides are TGTGCCTGGAGTGTCGTTCGGGGCGAGCAGTACTTC. Residues: CAWSVVRGEQYF. Based on the CDR3 plus reference TRBV30 and TRBJ2-7, the full variable domain is SQTIHQWPATLVQPVGSPLSLECTVEGTSNPNLYWYRQAAGRGLQLLFYSVGIGQISSEVPQNLSASRPQDRQFILSSKKLLLSDSGFYLCAWSVVRGEQYFGPGTRLTVT.

This sequence joins TRBV12-3 or TRBV12-4 and TRBJ2-7; maybe TRBD2 (6 bases). The CDR3 consists of 13 residues. Trimming stripped 1 base from V and 2 bases from J, with 6 bases between. DNA of the CDR3: TGTGCCAGCAGTTTAGGCGGGACCTACGAGCAGTACTTC. Translating it yields CASSLGGTYEQYF.